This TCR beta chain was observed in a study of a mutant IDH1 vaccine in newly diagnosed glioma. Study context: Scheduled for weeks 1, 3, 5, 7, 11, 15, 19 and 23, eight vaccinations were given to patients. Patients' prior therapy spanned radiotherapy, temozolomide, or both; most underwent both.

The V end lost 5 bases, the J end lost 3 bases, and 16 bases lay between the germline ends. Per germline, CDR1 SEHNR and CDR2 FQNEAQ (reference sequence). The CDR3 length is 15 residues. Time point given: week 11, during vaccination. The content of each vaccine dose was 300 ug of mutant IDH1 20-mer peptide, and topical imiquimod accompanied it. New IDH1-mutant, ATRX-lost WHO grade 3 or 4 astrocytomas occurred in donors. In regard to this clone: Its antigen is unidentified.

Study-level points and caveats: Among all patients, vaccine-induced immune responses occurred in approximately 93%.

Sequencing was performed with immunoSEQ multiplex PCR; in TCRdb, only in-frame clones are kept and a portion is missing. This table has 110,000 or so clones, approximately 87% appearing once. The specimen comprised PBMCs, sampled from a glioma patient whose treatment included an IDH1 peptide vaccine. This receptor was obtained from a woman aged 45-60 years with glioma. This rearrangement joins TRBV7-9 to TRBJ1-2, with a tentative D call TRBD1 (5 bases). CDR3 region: CASSPAGASDYGYTF. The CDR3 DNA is TGTGCCAGCAGCCCCGCCGGGGCGAGCGACTATGGCTACACCTTC.